There are a few counts of the clone carrying this TCR beta chain. Its antigen remains unidentified. A second roughly 6 to 11 cycle PCR used barcoded and J-beta primers. MiXCR, run by TCRdb on the 5' RACE reads, gives a single entry per CDR3 protein. The table lists 850,000 to 1,000,000 distinct CDR3 sequences, just over 50% of them singletons. The data were obtained in a study of blood T cells in healthy people across ages. Study outcomes and limitations: TCR beta diversity correlated strongly with naive T cell percentage.

The CDR3 runs 17 residues. Germline loops: CDR1 DFQATT, CDR2 SNEGSKA (reference sequence). V lost 5 bases to trimming and J lost 0 bases; unmatched junction nucleotides: 13. The gene calls are TRBV20-1 and TRBJ1-1; 9 nucleotides align to TRBD1. This receptor was obtained from a woman aged 60-70 years in good health. Sequenced material: blood. Here the CDR3 DNA reads TGCAGTGCTTTGCCACAGGGGGCGCGAGTAATGAACACTGAAGCTTTCTTT. It codes for CSALPQGARVMNTEAFF.